Listed below are T cell receptor beta chains from one sample, sequenced in a study of cytomegalovirus exposure and HLA in healthy donors. Assay: immunoSEQ multiplex PCR; the TCRdb copy retains only in-frame clones and omits some. This table holds roughly 140,000 clones, about 80% found once. The sample consisted of PBMCs. These receptors were obtained from a male donor in good health and CMV-seronegative. The CDR3 runs from the conserved cysteine through the conserved F or W. The order of the fields is D gene, clone size, J gene, V gene, CDR3 protein, CDR3 DNA. A D gene is named only where the DNA matches it firmly. Clone size is shown for a subset of rows, as once, few, many or a class of expanded clone.

NA,NA,TRBJ2-7,TRBV6-5,CASSYSTGLSSYEQYF,TGTGCCAGCAGTTACTCGACAGGTCTCAGCTCCTACGAGCAGTACTTC
NA,NA,TRBJ2-5,TRBV7-9,CASSFDSRRVTQYF,TGTGCCAGCAGCTTCGACTCTCGGAGGGTGACCCAGTACTTC
TRBD2,NA,TRBJ2-7,TRBV30,CAWSAGTSGTYEQYF,TGTGCCTGGAGTGCCGGGACTAGCGGGACTTACGAGCAGTACTTC
TRBD1,NA,TRBJ2-1,TRBV19,CASSIVSPQGANEQFF,TGTGCCAGTAGTATAGTATCCCCCCAGGGGGCCAATGAGCAGTTCTTC
NA,NA,TRBJ1-4,TRBV9,CASSVGFGGDEKLFF,TGTGCCAGCAGCGTAGGTTTCGGGGGAGATGAAAAACTGTTTTTT
NA,NA,TRBJ2-7,TRBV2,CASSRPSGGRIGRSSYEQYF,TGTGCCAGCAGTAGGCCCTCGGGGGGCAGGATCGGTCGCAGCTCCTACGAGCAGTACTTC
TRBD2,NA,TRBJ2-1,TRBV9,CASSLGGVRNEQFF,TGTGCCAGCAGCTTGGGGGGGGTGAGAAATGAGCAGTTCTTC
TRBD2,few,TRBJ2-3,TRBV13,CASSSRAGGLEDTQYF,TGTGCCAGCAGCTCCCGAGCGGGAGGGTTGGAGGATACGCAGTATTTT
TRBD1,NA,TRBJ2-3,TRBV19,CASRRDRGREDTQYF,TGTGCCAGCCGGCGGGACAGGGGGCGCGAAGATACGCAGTATTTT
TRBD2,NA,TRBJ2-1,TRBV9,CASSVDNGRAYNEQFF,TGTGCCAGCAGCGTAGATAACGGGAGGGCGTACAATGAGCAGTTCTTC
NA,NA,TRBJ2-5,TRBV6-5,CASRLPKGETQYF,TGTGCCAGCAGACTGCCCAAGGGGGAGACCCAGTACTTC
NA,NA,TRBJ1-1,TRBV7-2,CASSPYGQRNTEAFF,TGTGCCAGCAGCCCTTACGGCCAGCGGAACACTGAAGCTTTCTTT
TRBD1,NA,TRBJ1-2,TRBV5-1,CASSLVTGGNYGYTF,TGCGCCAGCAGCTTGGTAACAGGGGGGAACTATGGCTACACCTTC
NA,once,TRBJ2-1,TRBV6-5,CAAGRPAFEQFF,TGTGCGGCGGGGCGGCCGGCCTTCGAGCAGTTCTTC
TRBD1,NA,TRBJ1-4,TRBV7-2,CASSKGTGEKLFF,TGTGCCAGCAGCAAGGGGACAGGCGAAAAACTGTTTTTT
TRBD2,NA,TRBJ2-1,TRBV7-9,CASSFAGTRINEQFF,TGTGCCAGCAGCTTTGCCGGGACTAGAATTAATGAGCAGTTCTTC
NA,NA,TRBJ2-3,TRBV6-5,CASSPQYSTDTQYF,TGTGCCAGCAGTCCCCAGTATAGCACAGATACGCAGTATTTT
TRBD2,NA,TRBJ2-1,TRBV19,CASSMTGGRATEQFF,TGTGCCAGTAGTATGACTGGCGGGAGGGCCACTGAGCAGTTCTTC
NA,NA,TRBJ2-3,TRBV9,CASNLGGGDTQYF,TGTGCCAGCAACCTAGGGGGGGGAGATACGCAGTATTTT
TRBD2,NA,TRBJ2-3,TRBV7-8,CASSLAWAGGRADTQYF,TGTGCCAGCAGCTTAGCTTGGGCGGGGGGCAGGGCAGATACGCAGTATTTT
TRBD1,few,TRBJ1-1,TRBV4-1,CASSQGGQGFAEAFF,TGCGCCAGCAGCCAAGGGGGACAGGGGTTCGCTGAAGCTTTCTTT
TRBD2,NA,TRBJ2-2,TRBV2,CASSPQTSGRPTGELFF,TGTGCCAGCAGTCCCCAGACTAGCGGGAGGCCTACCGGGGAGCTGTTTTTT
TRBD1,NA,TRBJ1-3,TRBV4-3,CASSQAPGQGGNTIYF,TGCGCCAGCAGCCAAGCACCGGGACAGGGGGGAAACACCATATATTTT
NA,NA,TRBJ1-1,TRBV7-9,CASGSDRWPEAFF,TGTGCCAGCGGATCCGACAGGTGGCCTGAAGCTTTCTTT
TRBD2,few,TRBJ2-5,TRBV7-9,CASSSGLAGGQETQYF,TGTGCCAGCAGCTCTGGACTAGCGGGAGGACAAGAGACCCAGTACTTC
TRBD2,NA,TRBJ2-7,TRBV10-1,CASRREGPHEQYF,TGCGCCAGTAGGCGGGAGGGCCCCCACGAGCAGTACTTC
NA,few,TRBJ1-2,TRBV30,CAWSVNRRLYGYTF,TGTGCCTGGAGTGTTAACAGGCGCCTCTATGGCTACACCTTC
TRBD2,few,TRBJ2-3,TRBV7-2,CASSFGLAGGYTQYF,TGTGCCAGCAGCTTCGGACTAGCGGGGGGTTATACGCAGTATTTT
NA,NA,TRBJ2-3,TRBV6-5,CASRPGSTDTQYF,TGTGCCAGCAGACCCGGGAGCACAGATACGCAGTATTTT
TRBD1,NA,TRBJ1-4,TRBV5-4,CASSPSRTGPAELFF,TGTGCCAGCAGCCCGTCCCGGACAGGCCCGGCGGAACTGTTTTTT
NA,NA,TRBJ1-1,TRBV7-9,CASSLFETEAFF,TGTGCCAGCAGCTTATTTGAGACTGAAGCTTTCTTT
NA,NA,TRBJ2-3,TRBV7-9,CASGSPGLSTDTQYF,TGTGCCAGCGGCTCACCGGGACTGAGCACAGATACGCAGTATTTT
NA,NA,TRBJ1-5,TRBV5-4,CASSLPNQPQHF,TGTGCCAGCAGCCTACCAAATCAGCCCCAGCATTTT
NA,NA,TRBJ2-5,TRBV7-9,CSSSLGNADQETQYF,TGTTCCAGCAGCTTAGGAAACGCGGACCAAGAGACCCAGTACTTC
NA,NA,TRBJ1-5,TRBV19,CASSQDQPQHF,TGTGCCAGCTCACAGGATCAGCCCCAGCATTTT
TRBD1,NA,TRBJ2-3,TRBV7-6,CASSPTGGSTDTQYF,TGTGCCAGCAGCCCCACAGGGGGGAGCACAGATACGCAGTATTTT
TRBD2,NA,TRBJ2-3,TRBV7-2,CASIPRGAGSTDTQYF,TGTGCCAGCATCCCGCGGGGGGCAGGGTCCACAGATACGCAGTATTTT
TRBD2,NA,TRBJ2-3,TRBV5-1,CASRTSGSSTDTQYF,TGCGCCAGCAGGACTAGCGGGAGTAGCACAGATACGCAGTATTTT
NA,NA,TRBJ2-5,TRBV28,CASSLSPHIGETQYF,TGTGCCAGCAGTTTATCCCCACATATCGGGGAGACCCAGTACTTC
NA,NA,TRBJ1-5,TRBV27,CASSMGRNQPQHF,TGTGCCAGCAGTATGGGCCGTAATCAGCCCCAGCATTTT
TRBD2,few,TRBJ2-1,TRBV6-1,CASSGLAGGGGNEQFF,TGTGCCAGCAGTGGACTAGCGGGAGGAGGAGGCAATGAGCAGTTCTTC
NA,NA,TRBJ2-7,TRBV5-8,CASSWATDSTGLYEQYF,TGTGCCAGCAGCTGGGCGACAGACTCGACCGGGCTCTACGAGCAGTACTTC
NA,once,TRBJ1-5,TRBV27,CATSLEGVSNQPQHF,TGTGCCACTTCTCTAGAAGGGGTTAGCAATCAGCCCCAGCATTTT
NA,NA,TRBJ1-1,TRBV6-4,CASSYSEGNTEAFF,TGTGCCAGCAGTTACTCGGAGGGGAACACTGAAGCTTTCTTT
NA,NA,TRBJ1-3,TRBV30,CAWSPAGGTSGNTIYF,TGTGCCTGGAGTCCGGCCGGGGGAACCTCTGGAAACACCATATATTTT
NA,NA,TRBJ1-2,TRBV19,CASSMDGSELYGYTF,TGTGCCAGTAGTATGGACGGGAGCGAGCTCTATGGCTACACCTTC
NA,NA,TRBJ1-1,TRBV5-1,CASSPEGGLNTEAFF,TGCGCCAGCAGCCCCGAGGGTGGACTGAACACTGAAGCTTTCTTT
NA,NA,TRBJ1-1,TRBV27,CASSAPGHRMNTEAFF,TGTGCCAGCAGTGCACCGGGACACCGCATGAACACTGAAGCTTTCTTT
TRBD1,few,TRBJ1-5,TRBV4-1,CASSQPNQNPETGSNQPQHF,TGCGCCAGCAGCCAACCAAACCAAAACCCCGAGACAGGGAGCAATCAGCCCCAGCATTTT
NA,NA,TRBJ2-7,TRBV5-1,CASSLEGPYEQYF,TGCGCCAGCAGCTTGGAGGGGCCCTACGAGCAGTACTTC
NA,NA,TRBJ1-1,TRBV5-5,CASSFLGAQGSYTEAFF,TGTGCCAGCAGCTTTTTGGGGGCGCAGGGTTCCTACACTGAAGCTTTCTTT
TRBD1,NA,TRBJ2-3,TRBV19,CASSKVTGGTDTQYF,TGTGCCAGTAGTAAAGTAACAGGGGGCACAGATACGCAGTATTTT
TRBD1,NA,TRBJ1-4,TRBV7-8,CASSLETGTNEKLFF,TGTGCCAGCAGCTTAGAGACAGGGACTAATGAAAAACTGTTTTTT